This paragraph covers one T cell receptor beta chain sequence. Antigen unknown. This CDR3 comprises 19 residues. Losses at the gene ends were 6 bases for V and 0 bases for J; bases not matched to a gene: 16. This specimen comes from a study of T cells in Graves' hyperthyroidism and ophthalmopathy. Study background: Peripheral blood was taken when the disease was first diagnosed, before any treatment began.

RNA transcripts yielded amplified TCR beta CDR3 regions. Initially, a first-round RT-PCR of the TCR CDR3 employed the HTBI primer set. TCRdb reprocessed the multiplex PCR reads via MiXCR and lists one record per CDR3 protein. The sample gives 700,000 or so distinct CDR3 sequences, approximately 15% of which show up once; about an eighth is in the top ten. The study, taken as a whole, reports: The authors' 13 V-J model separated ophthalmopathy from stable hyperthyroidism. Expanded thyroid clonotypes (above 0.001) were mostly also found in blood.

Sequencing was done on a sample of blood. The source of this sequence is a woman between 50 and 59 years old with Graves' ophthalmopathy. The chain employs TRBV12-3 or TRBV12-4 and TRBJ1-1; 10 bases are a match to TRBD1. The CDR3 region is CASSPTWSDRGSLNTEAFF. The CDR3 bases are TGTGCCAGCAGCCCAACTTGGTCGGACAGGGGGTCTCTGAACACTGAAGCTTTCTTT.